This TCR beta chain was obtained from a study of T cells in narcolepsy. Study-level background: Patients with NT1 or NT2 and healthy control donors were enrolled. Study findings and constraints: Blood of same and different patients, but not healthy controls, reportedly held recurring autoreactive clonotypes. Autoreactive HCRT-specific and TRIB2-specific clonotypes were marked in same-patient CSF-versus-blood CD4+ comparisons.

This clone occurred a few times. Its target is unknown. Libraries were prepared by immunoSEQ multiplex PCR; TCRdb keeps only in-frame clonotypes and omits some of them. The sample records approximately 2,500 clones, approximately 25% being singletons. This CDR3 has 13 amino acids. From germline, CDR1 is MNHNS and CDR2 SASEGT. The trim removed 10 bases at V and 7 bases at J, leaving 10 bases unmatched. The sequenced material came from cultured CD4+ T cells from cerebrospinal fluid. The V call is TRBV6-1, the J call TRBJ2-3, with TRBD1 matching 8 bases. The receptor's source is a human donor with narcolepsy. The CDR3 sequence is CATTTGDKNTQYF. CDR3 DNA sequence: TGTGCCACTACGACAGGGGATAAAAATACGCAGTATTTT.